These 2 T cell receptor beta chains came from one sample sequenced in a study of shared clonotypes between healthy human individuals. Profiled with immunoSEQ multiplex PCR; TCRdb holds only in-frame clones, not every one. The data show 550,000 to 850,000 clones, around 74% seen once. The specimen sequenced was memory CD4+ T cells sorted from blood. Subset in this sample: CD45RA-negative fraction. These receptor sequences come from a young woman in good health.

This chain links TRBV5-4 with TRBJ1-2, with unresolved D. The V gene's germline CDR1 is SGHNT and CDR2 YYREEE (reference sequence). The CDR3 length is 15 residues. V was pared by 4 bases and J by 4 bases, with 17 bases between. This CDR3 reads CASSLRLTGSYGYTF. The CDR3 region has the DNA TGTGCCAGCAGCCTACGCCTTACCGGGAGCTATGGCTACACCTTC.

Comments on this clone: The identical CDR3 is also encoded by other nucleotide sequences in the sample. The J gene is TRBJ2-7, the V gene TRBV5-1; D not resolved. Between the trimmed V and J ends, which lost 0 bases and 6 bases, there was a span of 7 bases. There are 12 residues in the CDR3. CDR1 is SGHRS, CDR2 YFSETQ, per germline. CDR3 residues: CASSLDWGEQYF. The CDR3 nucleotides are TGCGCCAGCAGCTTGGACTGGGGCGAGCAGTACTTC.